These 9 T cell receptor beta chains came from one sample sequenced in a study of T cells in Graves' hyperthyroidism and ophthalmopathy. RNA transcripts gave rise to amplified TCR beta CDR3 regions. Researchers ran a first-round RT-PCR on the TCR CDR3 using the HTBI primer set. TCRdb reprocessed the multiplex PCR reads with MiXCR, giving one entry per CDR3 protein. The sample lists approximately 510,000 distinct CDR3 sequences, 46% occurring once. The sample consisted of peripheral blood or thyroid tissue (not recorded which). The source of these receptors is an adult woman with Graves' disease, either hyperthyroidism or ophthalmopathy (not recorded which).

The sample holds many counts of this clonotype. This chain's CDR3 is CASSARAGSGYTF. CDR3 DNA: TGTGCCAGCAGCGCCCGCGCAGGGAGTGGCTACACCTTC. The chain employs TRBV3-1 and TRBJ1-2; perhaps TRBD1 as D (5 bases). The CDR3 runs to 13 residues. V was clipped by 5 bases and J by 7 bases, with 14 bases between them. The germline V gene encodes CDR1 LGHDT and CDR2 YNNKEL (reference sequence).

Many counts were recorded for this clonotype. This chain uses TRBV29-1 with TRBJ1-1; D possibly corresponds to TRBD1 (6 bases). V lost 6 bases to trimming and J lost 5 bases, with 16 bases between them. Germline CDR1 SQVTM, CDR2 ANQGSEA. The CDR3 spans 13 residues. CDR3 sequence (DNA): TGCAGCGTCGACCGAACAGGGATAACTGAAGCTTTCTTT. Protein sequence: CSVDRTGITEAFF.

The V call is TRBV14, the J call TRBJ2-2; D not certain. The CDR3 totals 15 residues. The germline V and J ends were trimmed by 0 bases and 7 bases, with 12 bases remaining between them. Germline values: CDR1 SGHDN, CDR2 FVKESK. The CDR3 loop is CASSQDARTVGELFF. The CDR3 DNA reads TGTGCCAGCAGCCAAGATGCGCGTACGGTCGGGGAGCTGTTTTTT.

This chain joins TRBV28 and TRBJ1-3; D not resolved. Deletions cut 5 bases from V and 4 bases from J, with 12 bases between. This CDR3 has 14 amino acids. The germline V gene has CDR1 MDHEN and CDR2 SYDVKM. The CDR3, as DNA: TGTGCCAGCAGTCCGACAACGGCGGGAAACACCATATATTTT. Its protein is CASSPTTAGNTIYF.

About this clonotype itself: Relative to the germline gene, one junction end is altered; a read error may explain this. The chain is built from TRBV20-1 and TRBJ2-5; 8 positions match TRBD1. The CDR3 extends over 12 amino acids. Germline lookup yields CDR1 DFQATT and CDR2 SNEGSKA (reference sequence). The CDR3 bases are TGCAGTGCTAGAGCACAGGGGGAGACCCGGTACTTC. The encoded protein is CSARAQGETRYF.

This chain joins TRBV18 and TRBJ1-2, with a tentative D call TRBD1 (6 bases). Looked up from germline, CDR1 is KGHSH and CDR2 is LQKENI. The CDR3 has 14 amino acids. Deletions cut 4 bases from V and 7 bases from J, with 16 bases between. CDR3 protein: CASSQRDMGLGYTF. The DNA of the CDR3 is TGTGCCAGCTCACAGCGGGACATGGGGCTTGGCTACACCTTC.

This clonotype has a count of ten or more. The V call is TRBV2, the J call TRBJ1-2; 9 bases map to TRBD1. The trim removed 4 bases at V and 7 bases at J, leaving 7 bases unmatched. CDR1 is SNHLY and CDR2 is FYNNEI in the germline V gene. CDR3 length: 14 amino acids. This CDR3 reads CASSADRGRGGYTF. CDR3 DNA: TGTGCCAGCAGTGCGGACAGGGGAAGGGGTGGCTACACCTTC. Variable domain in full (rest from reference TRBV2 and TRBJ1-2): EPEVTQTPSHQVTQMGQEVILRCVPISNHLYFYWYRQILGQKVEFLVSFYNNEISEKSEIFDDQFSVERPDGSNFTLKIRSTKLEDSAMYFCASSADRGRGGYTFGSGTRLTVV.

This sequence joins TRBV5-1 and TRBJ2-2, with TRBD1 matching over 7 bases. Germline V gene sequence: CDR1 SGHRS, CDR2 YFSETQ. V gave up 2 bases and J gave up 1 base; unmatched junction bases: 5. The CDR3 covers 16 residues. The chain's CDR3 is CASSLETGLNTGELFF. The CDR3 coding sequence is TGCGCCAGCAGCTTAGAGACAGGGTTGAACACCGGGGAGCTGTTTTTT.

The CDR3 region has the DNA TGTGCCAGCAGCGCCGGGACAGGGGGCGCAAACACCATATATTTT. It codes for CASSAGTGGANTIYF. The chain has TRBV9 and TRBJ1-3, with 12 nucleotides matching TRBD1. V trimming: 3 bases; J trimming: 6 bases; junction bases outside the gene matches: 4. The CDR3 loop spans 15 amino acids. Germline CDR1 reads SGDLS; CDR2 reads YYNGEE.